A single sample gave rise to the 3 T cell receptor beta chains below, sequenced in a study of regulatory T cells in long-lasting Graves disease. The TCR beta library used iRepertoire HTBI primers with Arm-PCR amplification of CDR3. Using its own MiXCR run on the multiplex PCR reads, TCRdb lists one record per CDR3 protein. The sample includes about 420,000 distinct CDR3 sequences, roughly 15% of them seen just once. Time point: newly diagnosed GD, antithyroid drugs for less than 3 months. Following extraction of RNA from PBMCs, that RNA was used to make the TCR library. These data were also filed under a second study, of T cells in Graves' hyperthyroidism and ophthalmopathy.

The specimen comprised peripheral blood mononuclear cells (PBMCs), sampled at new diagnosis, from a patient treated with antithyroid drugs. The receptors were gathered from a woman aged 18 to 35 with Graves disease.

A remark on this clonotype: This CDR3 is missing its conserved last phenylalanine or tryptophan, likely due to a read error. The J gene is TRBJ2-1, the V gene TRBV11-3; 9 positions agree with TRBD2. The CDR3 contains 16 residues. Germline V CDR1 and CDR2: SGHNT, YENEEA. CDR3 in amino acids: CASSLILSGRINAQFL. Here the CDR3 DNA reads TGTGCCAGCAGCTTGATCCTTAGCGGGAGAATCAATGCGCAGTTCCTC.

This clonotype was detected many times. This sequence joins TRBV28 and TRBJ1-3; no clear D. Germline CDR1 and CDR2: MDHEN and SYDVKM. Trimming took off 8 bases at V and 4 bases at J, with 9 bases between the two ends. The CDR3 spans 12 residues. The CDR3 coding sequence is TGTGCCAGCCAATCCGACGGAAACACCATATATTTT. Protein: CASQSDGNTIYF.

The rearrangement uses TRBV5-6 and TRBJ2-7; D remains ambiguous. The CDR3 loop spans 12 amino acids. Trimming pared 0 bases from V and 7 bases from J, leaving 8 bases between. Germline values: CDR1 SGHDT, CDR2 YYEEEE. The DNA for the CDR3 is TGTGCCAGCAGCTTGGCGCTGCTAGAGCAGTACTTC. It yields the protein CASSLALLEQYF. Full variable domain (remainder filled in from reference TRBV5-6 and TRBJ2-7): DAGVTQSPTHLIKTRGQQVTLRCSPKSGHDTVSWYQQALGQGPQFIFQYYEEEERQRGNFPDRFSGHQFPNYSSELNVNALLLGDSALYLCASSLALLEQYFGPGTRLTVT.